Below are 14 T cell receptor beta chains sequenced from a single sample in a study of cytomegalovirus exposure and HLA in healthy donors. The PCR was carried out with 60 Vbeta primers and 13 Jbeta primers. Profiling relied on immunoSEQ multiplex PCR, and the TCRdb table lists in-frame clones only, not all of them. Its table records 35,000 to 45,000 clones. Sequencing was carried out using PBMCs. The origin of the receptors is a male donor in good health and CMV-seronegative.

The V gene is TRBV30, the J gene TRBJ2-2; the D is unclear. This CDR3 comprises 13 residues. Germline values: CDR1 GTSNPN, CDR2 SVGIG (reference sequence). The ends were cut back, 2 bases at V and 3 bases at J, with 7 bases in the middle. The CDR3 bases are TGTGCCTGGAGTAAAGAGCACACCGGGGAGCTGTTTTTT. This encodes CAWSKEHTGELFF. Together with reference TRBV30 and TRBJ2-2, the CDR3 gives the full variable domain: SQTIHQWPATLVQPVGSPLSLECTVEGTSNPNLYWYRQAAGRGLQLLFYSVGIGQISSEVPQNLSASRPQDRQFILSSKKLLLSDSGFYLCAWSKEHTGELFFGEGSRLTVL.

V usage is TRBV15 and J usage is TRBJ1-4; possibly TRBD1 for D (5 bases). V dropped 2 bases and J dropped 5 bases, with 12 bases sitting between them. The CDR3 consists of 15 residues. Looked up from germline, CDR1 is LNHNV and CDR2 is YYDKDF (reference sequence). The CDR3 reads CATSRQTVRNEKLFF. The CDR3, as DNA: TGTGCCACCAGCAGACAGACAGTTAGGAATGAAAAACTGTTTTTT.

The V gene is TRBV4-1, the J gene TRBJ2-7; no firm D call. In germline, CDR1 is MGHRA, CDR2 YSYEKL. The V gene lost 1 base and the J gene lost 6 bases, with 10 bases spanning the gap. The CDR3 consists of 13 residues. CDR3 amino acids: CASSQGAVGEQYF. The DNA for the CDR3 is TGCGCCAGCAGCCAAGGGGCAGTGGGCGAGCAGTACTTC.

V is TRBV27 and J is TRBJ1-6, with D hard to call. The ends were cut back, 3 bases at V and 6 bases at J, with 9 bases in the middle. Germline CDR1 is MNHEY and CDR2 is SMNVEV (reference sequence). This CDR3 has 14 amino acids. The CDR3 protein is CASSLGRINSPLHF. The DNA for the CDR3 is TGTGCCAGCAGTTTGGGGAGAATTAATTCACCCCTCCACTTT.

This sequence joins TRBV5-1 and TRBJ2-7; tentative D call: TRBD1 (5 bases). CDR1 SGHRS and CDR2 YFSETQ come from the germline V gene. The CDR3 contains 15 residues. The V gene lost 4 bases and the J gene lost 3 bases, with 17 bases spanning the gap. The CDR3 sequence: CASSEWAGMNYEQYF. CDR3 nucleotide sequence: TGCGCCAGCAGCGAATGGGCAGGGATGAACTACGAGCAGTACTTC.

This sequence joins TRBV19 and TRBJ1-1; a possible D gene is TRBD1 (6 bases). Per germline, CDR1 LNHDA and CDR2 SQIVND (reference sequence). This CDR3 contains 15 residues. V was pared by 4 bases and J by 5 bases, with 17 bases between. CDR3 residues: CASSTHSRGFTEAFF. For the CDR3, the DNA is TGTGCCAGTAGTACCCATTCCAGGGGATTTACTGAAGCTTTCTTT.

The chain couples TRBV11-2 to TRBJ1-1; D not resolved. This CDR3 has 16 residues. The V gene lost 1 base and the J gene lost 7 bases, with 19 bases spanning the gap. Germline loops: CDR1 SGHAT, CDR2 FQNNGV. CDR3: CASSLAINIRVNEAFF. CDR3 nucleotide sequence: TGTGCCAGCAGCTTAGCTATAAACATCCGGGTAAATGAAGCTTTCTTT.

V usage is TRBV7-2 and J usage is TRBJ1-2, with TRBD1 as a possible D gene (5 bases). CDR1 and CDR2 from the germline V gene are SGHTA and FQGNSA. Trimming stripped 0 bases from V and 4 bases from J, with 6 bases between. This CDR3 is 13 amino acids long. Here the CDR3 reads CASSLAQGYGYTF. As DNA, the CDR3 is TGTGCCAGCAGCTTAGCCCAGGGCTATGGCTACACCTTC.

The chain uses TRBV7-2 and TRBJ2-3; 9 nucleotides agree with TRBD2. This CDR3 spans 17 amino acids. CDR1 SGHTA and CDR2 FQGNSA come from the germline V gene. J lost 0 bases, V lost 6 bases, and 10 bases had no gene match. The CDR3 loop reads CASRSWASGASTDTQYF. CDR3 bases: TGTGCCAGCAGGTCCTGGGCTAGCGGGGCTAGCACAGATACGCAGTATTTT.

CDR3 DNA: TGTGCCAGCAGTGAAGGAGGTATCTCCTACGAGCAGTACTTC. Amino acids: CASSEGGISYEQYF. The chain recombines TRBV6-1 with TRBJ2-7; D ambiguous. This CDR3 contains 14 residues. V gave up 1 base and J gave up 0 bases, with 7 bases separating them. The V gene's germline CDR1 is MNHNS and CDR2 SASEGT.

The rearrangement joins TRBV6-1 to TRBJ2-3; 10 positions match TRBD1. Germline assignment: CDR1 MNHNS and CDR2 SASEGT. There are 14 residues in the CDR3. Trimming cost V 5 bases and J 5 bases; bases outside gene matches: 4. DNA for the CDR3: TGTGCCAGCAGTCCCCGGACAGGGGGAGATACGCAGTATTTT. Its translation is CASSPRTGGDTQYF.

The CDR3 nucleotides are TGTGCCAGTAGTATCGGGGGGTACCCTTACAATGAGCAGTTCTTC. Translating it yields CASSIGGYPYNEQFF. The chain employs TRBV19 and TRBJ2-1; 7 bases map to TRBD2. The CDR3 totals 15 residues. The ends lost 3 bases at V and 4 bases at J; junction bases unmatched: 6. Per the germline V gene, CDR1 is LNHDA and CDR2 is SQIVND (reference sequence).

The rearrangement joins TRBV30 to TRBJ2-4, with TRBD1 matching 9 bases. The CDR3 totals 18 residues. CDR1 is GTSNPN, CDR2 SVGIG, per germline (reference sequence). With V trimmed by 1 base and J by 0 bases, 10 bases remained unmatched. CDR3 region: CAWSGDRVTQLAKNIQYF. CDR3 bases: TGTGCCTGGAGTGGGGACAGGGTCACGCAACTAGCCAAAAACATTCAGTACTTC.

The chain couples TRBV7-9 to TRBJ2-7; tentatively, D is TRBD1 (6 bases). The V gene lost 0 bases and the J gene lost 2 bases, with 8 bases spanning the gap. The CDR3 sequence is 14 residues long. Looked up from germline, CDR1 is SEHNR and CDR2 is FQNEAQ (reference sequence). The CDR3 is CASSLAGTPYEQYF. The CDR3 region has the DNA TGTGCCAGCAGCTTAGCCGGGACACCCTACGAGCAGTACTTC. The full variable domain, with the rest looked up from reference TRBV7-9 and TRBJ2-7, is DTGVSQNPRHKITKRGQNVTFRCDPISEHNRLYWYRQTLGQGPEFLTYFQNEAQLEKSRLLSDRFSAERPKGSFSTLEIQRTEQGDSAMYLCASSLAGTPYEQYFGPGTRLTVT.